A few counts support the clone carrying this T cell receptor (beta chain). This entry is derived from a study of blood T cell repertoires in COVID-19. Across the whole study: Samples representing acute and convalescent COVID-19 were sourced from the United States, Italy and Spain. From T cells, B-cell-depleted T cells, or PBMCs came the material, which was cDNA or gDNA.

In the original workflow: Reference gene primers were amplified, and this amplification served to estimate nucleated cell counts. Repertoires were generated with immunoSEQ multiplex PCR, while TCRdb's copy carries only in-frame clones and drops some. The DNA gave D and trimming, while V, J and clone size come from that table. This sample carries about 97,000 clones, around nine tenths of them seen once, and the ten largest clones take roughly 15%. The sequence derives from a human donor in a cohort sampled during active COVID-19. The specimen was peripheral blood.

CDR3 loop: CASSSGQGSQPQHF. Here the CDR3 DNA reads TGTGCCAGCAGCTCGGGACAGGGGAGTCAGCCCCAGCATTTT. The rearrangement links TRBV5-8 to TRBJ1-5; TRBD1 matches at 10 bases. The CDR3 has 14 amino acids. In germline, CDR1 is SGHTS, CDR2 YDEGEE. J was trimmed by 6 bases and V by 3 bases; bases with no gene match: 3.